The 30 T cell receptor beta chains below were found in one sample sequenced in a study of patients and donors after allogeneic stem cell transplantation. A single record per CDR3 protein comes from TCRdb applying MiXCR to the RT-PCR reads. Here the sample spans about 960,000 distinct CDR3 sequences, about a sixth being singletons. The sample was blood, either unsorted or a sorted T cell fraction (not recorded which). These receptors originate from a human donor who was either an allogeneic HSCT recipient or a stem cell or donor lymphocyte infusion donor (not recorded which). It is not recorded whose cells these are; they may come from a transplant donor.

This clonotype was counted a few times. V usage is TRBV6-4 and J usage is TRBJ2-3; maybe TRBD2 (5 bases). CDR3 length: 17 residues. V lost 6 bases and J 1 base, leaving 20 bases between the germline ends. Looked up from germline, CDR1 is MRHNA and CDR2 is SNTAGT. In DNA form, the CDR3 reads TGTGCCAGCAGCAGACTAAGTGGAGGTGTGGGCACAGATACGCAGTATTTT. Translated, it gives CASSRLSGGVGTDTQYF.

The genes are TRBV10-3 and TRBJ2-1; D is ambiguous. V was shortened by 0 bases and J by 3 bases, with 15 bases between the two germline ends. The CDR3 has 17 amino acids. CDR1 and CDR2 (germline): ENHRY, SYGVKD. This CDR3 reads CAISESSSFSSYNEQFF. The CDR3 coding sequence is TGTGCCATCAGTGAGTCGAGCAGCTTCTCGAGCTACAATGAGCAGTTCTTC.

This clonotype has more than one count but fewer than ten. This chain links TRBV6-2 or TRBV6-3 with TRBJ2-1; TRBD2 aligns across 9 bases. Per the germline V gene, CDR1 is MNHEY and CDR2 is SVGEGT. This CDR3 has 16 amino acids. The V segment lost 2 bases and the J segment 6 bases; nucleotides outside the gene matches: 8. In nucleotides, the CDR3 is TGTGCCAGCAGTTACCCCCTAGCGGGGTACTCCAATGAGCAGTTCTTC. Translating it yields CASSYPLAGYSNEQFF.

This clonotype was counted ten times or more. CDR3 bases: TGTGCCAGCCTAGCGGGGAGGAAGAACACCGGGGAGCTGTTTTTT. Translation gives CASLAGRKNTGELFF. The chain combines TRBV12-3 or TRBV12-4 with TRBJ2-2; 9 bases fit TRBD2. V lost 8 bases to trimming and J lost 1 base; unmatched junction nucleotides: 5. CDR3 size: 15 residues.

This chain uses TRBV4-1 with TRBJ2-1, with TRBD2 matching over 13 bases. The CDR3 runs to 17 residues. Germline trimming cut 3 bases from V and 7 bases from J; bases unmatched to any gene: 9. The germline V gene has CDR1 MGHRA and CDR2 YSYEKL. In nucleotides, the CDR3 is TGCGCCAGCAGCCAGCCACTAGCGGGGGGGAAAAAGAATGAGCAGTTCTTC. This encodes CASSQPLAGGKKNEQFF.

This clonotype was counted between two and nine times. The chain combines TRBV27 with TRBJ1-5; TRBD1 aligns across 7 bases. J lost 1 base, V lost 6 bases, and 12 bases had no gene match. Germline loops: CDR1 MNHEY, CDR2 SMNVEV (reference sequence). The CDR3 length is 17 residues. In DNA, the CDR3 is TGTGCCAGCAGGACAATTAAGGGGGCGATGAGCAATCAGCCCCAGCATTTT. This translates into CASRTIKGAMSNQPQHF.

This clonotype has a count of ten or more. V is TRBV9 and J is TRBJ2-7; D possibly corresponds to TRBD2 (6 bases). The CDR3 loop spans 14 amino acids. The ends were cut back, 3 bases at V and 3 bases at J, with 13 bases in the middle. The V gene's germline CDR1 is SGDLS and CDR2 YYNGEE. This CDR3 reads CASSAGDSLYEQYF. CDR3 DNA: TGTGCCAGCAGCGCCGGGGACTCCCTCTACGAGCAGTACTTC.

The V gene is TRBV12-3 or TRBV12-4, the J gene TRBJ2-6; possibly TRBD2 for D (5 bases). The CDR3 has 18 residues. V dropped 3 bases and J dropped 4 bases, with 19 bases sitting between them. The CDR3 loop reads CASSFRSSGGLGANVLTF. CDR3 coding DNA: TGTGCCAGCAGTTTCCGGTCGTCAGGAGGACTGGGGGCCAACGTCCTGACTTTC.

The chain couples TRBV18 to TRBJ2-5; no reliable D call. The CDR3 is made up of 15 amino acids. CDR1 and CDR2 (germline): KGHSH, LQKENI. V was cut by 1 base and J by 4 bases, with 13 bases left in between. CDR3 nucleotides: TGTGCCAGCTCACCACGGGCCAGCCTGGGAGAGACCCAGTACTTC. Translating it yields CASSPRASLGETQYF.

This clonotype was detected a few times. The V and J genes are TRBV6-1 and TRBJ1-6; D might be TRBD1 (6 bases). The CDR3 consists of 14 residues. With 7 bases removed from V and 5 bases from J, the gap between germline ends came to 12 bases. Per the germline V gene, CDR1 is MNHNS and CDR2 is SASEGT. The CDR3 sequence is CASIARGDNSPLHF. In nucleotides, the CDR3 is TGTGCCAGCATTGCCAGGGGCGATAATTCACCCCTCCACTTT.

V is TRBV10-3 and J is TRBJ1-4; 7 nucleotides agree with TRBD1. Germline loops: CDR1 ENHRY, CDR2 SYGVKD. CDR3 length: 13 residues. The V and J ends lost 10 bases and 8 bases, in that order; junction bases with no gene match: 10. CDR3 protein: CASSGGRGEKLFF. CDR3 in DNA: TGTGCCAGTTCAGGGGGAAGAGGAGAAAAACTGTTTTTT.

This clonotype was seen only a few times. The gene calls are TRBV12-3 or TRBV12-4 and TRBJ2-2; 8 bases match TRBD1. Trimming took 7 bases from V and 7 from J; bases not matched to a gene: 11. The CDR3 length is 15 residues. The CDR3 bases are TGTGCCAGCAACTTGTTTCGACAGGGGTGCGGGGAGCTGTTTTTT. Amino acids: CASNLFRQGCGELFF.

This clonotype came up a few times. V and J are TRBV12-3 or TRBV12-4 and TRBJ1-6, with TRBD1 as a possible D gene (5 bases). This CDR3 comprises 13 residues. Trimming stripped 4 bases from V and 7 bases from J, with 8 bases between. The CDR3, as DNA: TGTGCCAGCAGTTCCTACAGGAATTCACCCCTCCACTTT. This codes for CASSSYRNSPLHF.

This clonotype was counted a few times. CDR3 DNA sequence: TGCAGTGCTAGAGATCCAGCCGGACAACGGCATAGCAATCAGCCCCAGCATTTT. Its protein product is CSARDPAGQRHSNQPQHF. The chain combines TRBV20-1 with TRBJ1-5; D perhaps matches TRBD1 (5 bases). Looked up from germline, CDR1 is DFQATT and CDR2 is SNEGSKA (reference sequence). This CDR3 is built from 18 residues. V was cut by 0 bases and J by 0 bases, with 18 bases left in between.

CDR3 DNA: TGCGCCAGCAGCACGACTAGCGTGGAAAACATTCAGTACTTC. Translated, it gives CASSTTSVENIQYF. This chain joins TRBV4-3 and TRBJ2-4; 8 nucleotides line up with TRBD2. The V and J ends lost 5 bases and 5 bases, in that order; junction bases with no gene match: 5. From germline, CDR1 is LGHNA and CDR2 YSLEER. This CDR3 has 14 residues.

This clonotype has at least ten counts. The genes are TRBV12-3 or TRBV12-4 and TRBJ1-6; D is perhaps TRBD1 (6 bases). This CDR3 is built from 13 residues. V lost 6 bases to trimming and J lost 7 bases, with 10 bases between them. CDR3 in amino acids: CASRGTPNSPLHF. The CDR3 DNA is TGTGCCAGCAGGGGGACACCCAATTCACCCCTCCACTTT.

The rearrangement uses TRBV4-1 and TRBJ2-7; 7 nucleotides agree with TRBD1. Losses at the gene ends were 0 bases for V and 6 bases for J; bases not matched to a gene: 20. CDR1 is MGHRA, CDR2 YSYEKL, per germline. This CDR3 has 19 residues. The CDR3 DNA follows: TGCGCCAGCAGCCAAGATCAGGGACGTGGGACAAGGGGGCGAACCGAGCAGTACTTC. Translating gives CASSQDQGRGTRGRTEQYF.

The V call is TRBV10-3, the J call TRBJ1-5; D is uncertain. Per the germline V gene, CDR1 is ENHRY and CDR2 is SYGVKD. The length of the CDR3 is 15 residues. Between the trimmed V and J ends, which lost 1 base and 1 base, there was a span of 8 bases. The CDR3 sequence: CAISEFGQSNQPQHF. DNA for the CDR3: TGTGCCATCAGTGAGTTCGGGCAGAGCAATCAGCCCCAGCATTTT.

This rearrangement joins TRBV11-3 to TRBJ2-7; D not certain. Per the germline V gene, CDR1 is SGHNT and CDR2 is YENEEA. With 6 bases removed from V and 4 bases from J, the gap between germline ends came to 19 bases. This CDR3 has 15 residues. The CDR3 bases are TGTGCCAGCAGAATCGGACCGGCAGGTAGTTACGAGCAGTACTTC. It yields the protein CASRIGPAGSYEQYF.

This clonotype was found a few times. The chain links TRBV20-1 to TRBJ2-7, with D possibly being TRBD1 (6 bases). V lost 2 bases to trimming and J lost 7 bases, with 18 bases between them. In germline, CDR1 is DFQATT, CDR2 SNEGSKA (reference sequence). The CDR3 consists of 14 residues. CDR3 sequence (DNA): TGCAGTGCTAGACGGAACAGGGCGTCGGGGGAGCAGTACTTC. The encoded protein is CSARRNRASGEQYF.

This clonotype was seen repeatedly, ten times or more. The chain employs TRBV30 and TRBJ2-1, with TRBD2 matching over 7 bases. Germline CDR1 and CDR2: GTSNPN and SVGIG (reference sequence). V lost 4 bases and J lost 2; bases outside the gene matches: 5. The CDR3 length is 14 residues. CDR3 bases: TGTGCCTGGAAAACCCGGGGGGCCTACAATGAGCAGTTCTTC. This sequence encodes CAWKTRGAYNEQFF.

The chain joins TRBV27 to TRBJ2-7, with D hard to call. Trimming pared 7 bases from V and 0 bases from J, leaving 13 bases between. Germline CDR1 and CDR2: MNHEY and SMNVEV (reference sequence). The CDR3 loop spans 14 amino acids. CDR3 nucleotide sequence: TGTGCCAGCACATCGCGGAGCCGCTCCTACGAGCAGTACTTC. Residues: CASTSRSRSYEQYF.

CDR3 amino acids: CASSVSAGQRSPLHF. DNA of the CDR3: TGTGCCAGCAGCGTATCGGCAGGCCAGAGGTCACCCCTCCACTTT. The gene calls are TRBV9 and TRBJ1-6, with D uncertain. The V end was cut by 1 base, the J end by 10 bases, with 15 bases between. Germline assignment: CDR1 SGDLS and CDR2 YYNGEE. The length of the CDR3 is 15 residues.

As DNA, the CDR3 is TGTGCCAGCAGCCCCATAGCGGGAGGGCCCACAGATACGCAGTATTTT. It encodes CASSPIAGGPTDTQYF. The chain recombines TRBV11-2 with TRBJ2-3, with 11 bases lining up with TRBD2. Germline-derived CDR1 and CDR2 are SGHAT and FQNNGV. V shed 5 bases and J 2 bases; nucleotides not matched to a gene: 6. This CDR3 spans 16 amino acids.

This chain uses TRBV7-2 with TRBJ2-5; 12 bases fit TRBD2. The J segment lost 4 bases and the V segment lost 5 bases, leaving 2 bases of the junction unmatched. The CDR3 is made up of 14 amino acids. Germline values: CDR1 SGHTA, CDR2 FQGNSA. CDR3 DNA sequence: TGTGCCAGCAGCCCTAGCGGGGGGGTAGAGACCCAGTACTTC. Translated, it gives CASSPSGGVETQYF.

The chain has TRBV29-1 and TRBJ2-3, with 8 nucleotides matching TRBD2. Germline V gene sequence: CDR1 SQVTM, CDR2 ANQGSEA. J gave up 2 bases and V 5 bases, and 9 bases lay outside the gene matches. This CDR3 region has 15 residues. The CDR3 sequence is CSVLRTSLFTDTQYF. CDR3 sequence (DNA): TGCAGCGTTCTACGGACTAGCCTCTTCACAGATACGCAGTATTTT.

This clonotype turned up a few times. The V and J genes are TRBV12-3 or TRBV12-4 and TRBJ2-1, with 14 bases aligning to TRBD2. V was pared by 6 bases and J by 14 bases, with 9 bases of the junction left unmatched. CDR3 length equals 14 residues. In DNA, the CDR3 is TGTGCCAGCAGCCCTCGACTAGCGGGAGGGTGGGAGTTCTTC. It encodes CASSPRLAGGWEFF.

The table lists this clonotype with a few counts. The chain employs TRBV7-6 and TRBJ2-1, with 9 bases identical to TRBD1. Germline CDR1 SGHVS, CDR2 FNYEAQ. V shed 5 bases and J 6 bases; nucleotides not matched to a gene: 8. This CDR3 region has 15 residues. As DNA, the CDR3 is TGTGCCAGCAGCCCGCAACCGACAGGGGGCAATGAGCAGTTCTTC. It yields the protein CASSPQPTGGNEQFF.

This clonotype appeared a few times. The chain carries TRBV15 and TRBJ2-1; the match to TRBD1 covers 12 bases. Germline assignment: CDR1 LNHNV and CDR2 YYDKDF (reference sequence). CDR3 size: 15 residues. V shed 4 bases and J 8 bases; nucleotides not matched to a gene: 6. Here the CDR3 DNA reads TGTGCCACCAGCACGATTGGGACAGGGGGCGATGAGCAGTTCTTC. It translates to CATSTIGTGGDEQFF.

The V gene is TRBV18, the J gene TRBJ2-7, with D perhaps TRBD1 (5 bases). The V end was cut by 2 bases, the J end by 2 bases, with 16 bases between. The CDR3 is made up of 16 amino acids. The germline CDR1 and CDR2 sequences are KGHSH and LQKENI. CDR3 nucleotides: TGTGCCAGCTCACCAGTCAGGGCAGGTGGAACCTACGAGCAGTACTTC. It translates to CASSPVRAGGTYEQYF.